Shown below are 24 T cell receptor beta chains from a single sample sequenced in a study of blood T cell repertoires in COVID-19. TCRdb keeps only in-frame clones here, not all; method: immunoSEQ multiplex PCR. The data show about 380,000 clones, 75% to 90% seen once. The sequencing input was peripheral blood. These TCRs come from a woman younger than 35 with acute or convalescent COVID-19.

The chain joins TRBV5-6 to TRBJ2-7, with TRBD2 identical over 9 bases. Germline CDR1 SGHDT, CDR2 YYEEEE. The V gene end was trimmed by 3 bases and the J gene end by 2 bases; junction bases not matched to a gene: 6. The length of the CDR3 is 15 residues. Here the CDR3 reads CASSSGLARTYEQYF. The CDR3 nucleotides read TGTGCCAGCAGCTCTGGACTAGCGAGGACCTACGAGCAGTACTTC.

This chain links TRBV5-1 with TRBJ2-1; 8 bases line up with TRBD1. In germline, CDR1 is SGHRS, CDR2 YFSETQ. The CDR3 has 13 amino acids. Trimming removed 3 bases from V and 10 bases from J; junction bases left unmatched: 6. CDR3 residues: CASSSLQGEEQFF. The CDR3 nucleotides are TGCGCCAGCAGCTCGTTACAGGGGGAAGAGCAGTTCTTC.

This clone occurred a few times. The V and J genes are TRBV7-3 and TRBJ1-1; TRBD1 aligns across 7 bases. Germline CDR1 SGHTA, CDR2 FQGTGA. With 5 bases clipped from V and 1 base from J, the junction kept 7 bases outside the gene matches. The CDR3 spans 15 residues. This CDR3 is CASSDRGTANTEAFF. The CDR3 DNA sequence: TGTGCCAGCAGCGATCGAGGGACAGCGAACACTGAAGCTTTCTTT.

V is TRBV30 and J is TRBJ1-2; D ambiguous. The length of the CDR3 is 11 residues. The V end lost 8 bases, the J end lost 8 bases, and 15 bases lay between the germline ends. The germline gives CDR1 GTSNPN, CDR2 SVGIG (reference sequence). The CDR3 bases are TGTGCCGGAAAAACCCAGGAAGGCTACACCTTC. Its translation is CAGKTQEGYTF.

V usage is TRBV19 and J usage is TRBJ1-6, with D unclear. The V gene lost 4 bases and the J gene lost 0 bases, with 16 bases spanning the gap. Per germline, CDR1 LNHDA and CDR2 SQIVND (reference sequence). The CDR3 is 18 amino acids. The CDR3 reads CASSRDRGSNSYNSPLHF. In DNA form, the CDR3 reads TGTGCCAGTAGTAGGGATCGGGGTAGCAACTCCTATAATTCACCCCTCCACTTT.

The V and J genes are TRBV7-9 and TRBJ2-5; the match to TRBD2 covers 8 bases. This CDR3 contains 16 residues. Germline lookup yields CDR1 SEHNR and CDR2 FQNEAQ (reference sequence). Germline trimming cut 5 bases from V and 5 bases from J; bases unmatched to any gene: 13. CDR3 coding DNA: TGTGCCAGCAGCCCGAGGGCGGGGGGCCACCCTGAGACCCAGTACTTC. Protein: CASSPRAGGHPETQYF.

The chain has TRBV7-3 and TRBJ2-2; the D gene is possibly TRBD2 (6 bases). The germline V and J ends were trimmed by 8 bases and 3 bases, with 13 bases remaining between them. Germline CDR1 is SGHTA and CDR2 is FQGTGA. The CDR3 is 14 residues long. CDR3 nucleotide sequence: TGTGCCAGCTCGCGTGGCGGGGACACCGGGGAGCTGTTTTTT. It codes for CASSRGGDTGELFF.

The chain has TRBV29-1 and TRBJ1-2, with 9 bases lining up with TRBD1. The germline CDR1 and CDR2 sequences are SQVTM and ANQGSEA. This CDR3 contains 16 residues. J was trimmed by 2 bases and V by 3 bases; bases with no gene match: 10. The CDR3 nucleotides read TGCAGCGTTGATCATAGGACTGGACAGGGGAACTATGGCTACACCTTC. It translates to CSVDHRTGQGNYGYTF.

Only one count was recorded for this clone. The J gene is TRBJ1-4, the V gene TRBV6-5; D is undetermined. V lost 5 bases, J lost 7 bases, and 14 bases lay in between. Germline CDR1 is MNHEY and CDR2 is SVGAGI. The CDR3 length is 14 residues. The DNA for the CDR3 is TGTGCCAGCAGTAGTCCGGGGAACGGTGAAAAACTGTTTTTT. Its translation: CASSSPGNGEKLFF.

The CDR3 here is CASSLHPGVNTEAFF. The CDR3 region has the DNA TGTGCCAGCAGCTTACACCCCGGAGTGAACACTGAAGCTTTCTTT. This rearrangement joins TRBV7-3 to TRBJ1-1, with D unclear. CDR1 and CDR2 (germline): SGHTA, FQGTGA. The V end lost 2 bases, the J end lost 0 bases, and 10 bases lay between the germline ends. The CDR3 runs 15 residues.

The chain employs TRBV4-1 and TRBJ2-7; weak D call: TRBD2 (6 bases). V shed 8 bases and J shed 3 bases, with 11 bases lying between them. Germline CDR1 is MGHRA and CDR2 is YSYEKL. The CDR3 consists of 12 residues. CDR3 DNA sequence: TGCGCCAGCCGGGCGGGGAACTACGAGCAGTACTTC. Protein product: CASRAGNYEQYF.

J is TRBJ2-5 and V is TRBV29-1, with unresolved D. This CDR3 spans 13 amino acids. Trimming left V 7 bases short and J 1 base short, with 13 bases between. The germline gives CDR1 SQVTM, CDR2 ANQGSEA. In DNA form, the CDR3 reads TGCAGCGCCGCCGTGGCCAGCCAAGAGACCCAGTACTTC. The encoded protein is CSAAVASQETQYF.

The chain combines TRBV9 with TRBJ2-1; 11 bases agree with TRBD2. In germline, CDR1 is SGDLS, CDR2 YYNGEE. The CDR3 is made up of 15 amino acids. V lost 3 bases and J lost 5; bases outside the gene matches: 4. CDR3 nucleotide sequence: TGTGCCAGCAGCGGGGGGACTAGCGGCCACAATGAGCAGTTCTTC. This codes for CASSGGTSGHNEQFF.

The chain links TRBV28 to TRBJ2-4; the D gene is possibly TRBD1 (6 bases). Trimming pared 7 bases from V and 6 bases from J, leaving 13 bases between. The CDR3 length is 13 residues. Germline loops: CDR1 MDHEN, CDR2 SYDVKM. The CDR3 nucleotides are TGTGCCAGCACCCTACAGGGTGGAAACATTCAGTACTTC. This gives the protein CASTLQGGNIQYF.

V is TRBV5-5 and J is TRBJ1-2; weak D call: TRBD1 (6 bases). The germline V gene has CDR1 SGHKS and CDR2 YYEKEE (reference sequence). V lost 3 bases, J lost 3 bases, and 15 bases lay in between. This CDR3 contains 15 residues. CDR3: CASSSGGHRDYGYTF. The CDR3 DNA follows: TGTGCCAGCAGCTCCGGGGGGCATAGGGACTATGGCTACACCTTC.

CDR3 in DNA: TGTGCTAGTGGTTTGGTAGTCGGGGGGCGGAACACTGAAGCTTTCTTT. This translates into CASGLVVGGRNTEAFF. The chain combines TRBV12-5 with TRBJ1-1; TRBD1 is a possible D gene (6 bases). This CDR3 region has 16 residues. Trimming left V 0 bases short and J 1 base short, with 12 bases between. Germline V CDR1 and CDR2: LGHNT, FRNRAP.

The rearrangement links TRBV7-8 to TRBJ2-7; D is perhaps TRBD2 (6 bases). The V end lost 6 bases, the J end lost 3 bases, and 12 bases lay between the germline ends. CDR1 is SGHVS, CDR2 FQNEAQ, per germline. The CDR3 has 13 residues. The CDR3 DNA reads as TGTGCCAGCAGAAACCGGGACTTCTACGAGCAGTACTTC. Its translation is CASRNRDFYEQYF.

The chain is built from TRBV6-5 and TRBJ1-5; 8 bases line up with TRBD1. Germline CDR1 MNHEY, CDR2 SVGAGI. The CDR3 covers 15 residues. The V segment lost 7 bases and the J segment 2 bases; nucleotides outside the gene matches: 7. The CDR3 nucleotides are TGTGCCAGCACTTCCCAGGGGGCCGGCAATCAGCCCCAGCATTTT. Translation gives CASTSQGAGNQPQHF.

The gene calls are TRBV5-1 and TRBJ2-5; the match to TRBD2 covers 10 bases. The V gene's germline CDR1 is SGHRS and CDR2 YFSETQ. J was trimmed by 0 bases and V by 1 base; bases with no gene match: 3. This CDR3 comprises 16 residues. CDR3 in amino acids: CASSLLSGGNQETQYF. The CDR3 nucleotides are TGCGCCAGCAGCTTGCTTAGCGGGGGGAACCAAGAGACCCAGTACTTC.

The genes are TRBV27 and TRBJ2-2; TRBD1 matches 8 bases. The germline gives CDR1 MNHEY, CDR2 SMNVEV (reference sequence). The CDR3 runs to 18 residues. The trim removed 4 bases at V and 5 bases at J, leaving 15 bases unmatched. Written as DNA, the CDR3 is TGTGCCAGCAGTTCACTGCAGGGGGCGCTGGGAGTGACCGGGGAGCTGTTTTTT. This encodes CASSSLQGALGVTGELFF.

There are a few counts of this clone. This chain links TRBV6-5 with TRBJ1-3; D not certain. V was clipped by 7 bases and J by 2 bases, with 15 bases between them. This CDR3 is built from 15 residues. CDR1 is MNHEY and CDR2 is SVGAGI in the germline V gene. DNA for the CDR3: TGTGCCAGCACCCCCGGGAGGGTTGCTGGAAACACCATATATTTT. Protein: CASTPGRVAGNTIYF.

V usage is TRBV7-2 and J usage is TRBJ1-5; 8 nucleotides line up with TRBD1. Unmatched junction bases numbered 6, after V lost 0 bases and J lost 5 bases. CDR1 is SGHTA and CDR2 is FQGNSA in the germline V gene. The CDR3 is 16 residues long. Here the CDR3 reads CASSLALGQVDQPQHF. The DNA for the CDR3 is TGTGCCAGCAGCTTAGCGCTGGGACAGGTCGATCAGCCCCAGCATTTT.

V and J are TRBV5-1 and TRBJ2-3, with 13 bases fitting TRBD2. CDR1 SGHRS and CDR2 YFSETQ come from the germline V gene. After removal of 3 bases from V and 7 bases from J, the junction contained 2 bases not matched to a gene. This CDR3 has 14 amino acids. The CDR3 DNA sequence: TGCGCCAGCAGCTCGGGACTAGCGGGGAATACGCAGTATTTT. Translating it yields CASSSGLAGNTQYF.

This chain's CDR3 is CASSQDTKNYGYTF. The CDR3 bases are TGTGCCAGCAGCCAAGATACAAAGAACTATGGCTACACCTTC. The rearrangement uses TRBV14 and TRBJ1-2; no definite D call. V lost 0 bases and J lost 2, with 7 bases in between. This CDR3 spans 14 amino acids. Germline V CDR1 and CDR2: SGHDN, FVKESK.